This T cell receptor (beta chain) was observed in a study of blood T cell repertoires in COVID-19. This CDR3 is built from 14 residues. Per germline, CDR1 MNHEY and CDR2 SMNVEV (reference sequence). V lost 1 base and J lost 7, with 10 bases in between. Sequenced by immunoSEQ multiplex PCR; TCRdb stores in-frame clones only, minus some. The sample holds about 310,000 clones, more than 75% seen once. Source material: peripheral blood. This TCR was recovered from a man in his forties or fifties with active or convalescent COVID-19. The genes are TRBV27 and TRBJ2-2, with a tentative D call TRBD2 (6 bases). The DNA of the CDR3 is TGTGCCAGCAGTTTATTGGGGGGTGGCGGGGAGCTGTTTTTT. Amino acids: CASSLLGGGGELFF.